The sequence of this TCR beta chain was determined in a study of T cell responses to AZD1222 COVID-19 vaccine. The assay was immunoSEQ multiplex PCR, and TCRdb's table has in-frame clones only and misses some. There are 150,000 to 200,000 clones in the sample; more than 80% occur only once, and about 6.1% lies in the top ten. This receptor was taken from an adult in good health. The sequenced sample was peripheral blood, obtained on day 0 of AZD1222 vaccination.

CDR3 nucleotide sequence: TGTGCCAGCAGCCTAGGGACAGGGGTTCAGTATGGCTACACCTTC. It encodes CASSLGTGVQYGYTF. The chain combines TRBV7-2 with TRBJ1-2; 10 bases match TRBD1. This CDR3 is built from 15 residues. V dropped 5 bases and J dropped 5; count of bases not matched to a gene: 8. CDR1 and CDR2 from the germline V gene are SGHTA and FQGNSA.